A single TCR beta chain is shown here with its context. Its antigen is still unknown. These data originate in a study of early T cells in non-severe SARS-CoV-2 infection. About the research overall: The input, bulk RNA from unsorted whole blood, was sequenced, and chains were unpaired.

Overall study results and limits: CD4 and private specificities were missed by VDJdb matching, which favored anti-spike CD8 responses.

From the 5' RACE reads, TCRdb called clonotypes with MiXCR, one entry per CDR3 protein. The profile shows around 80,000 distinct CDR3 sequences, 10% to 12% of them singletons. The CDR3 is made up of 15 amino acids. V gave up 4 bases and J gave up 3 bases, with 15 bases separating them. Germline values: CDR1 SGHAT, CDR2 FQNNGV. The J gene is TRBJ2-5, the V gene TRBV11-2; a weak D match, TRBD1 (6 bases). The TCR was taken from an adult who was a healthcare worker with PCR-confirmed SARS-CoV-2 infection or an uninfected control (not recorded which). Here the sequenced sample was whole blood, taken at baseline. The CDR3 spells CASSSTGIGEETQYF. CDR3 nucleotide sequence: TGTGCCAGCAGCTCCACAGGGATAGGGGAAGAGACCCAGTACTTC.